A selection of T cell receptor beta chains follows, all from one sample in a study of blood T cell repertoires in COVID-19. Method: immunoSEQ multiplex PCR; TCRdb's copy keeps in-frame clones and lacks some. The table includes approximately 170,000 clones, less than 90% detected once. Material for sequencing was peripheral blood. The receptors derive from a woman aged 55 to 70 with COVID-19, enrolled during active disease. Each CDR3 is given with its conserved first and last residue. The order of the fields is D gene, J gene, CDR3 length, clone size, V gene, CDR3 DNA, CDR3 protein. The D gene is left open where the match is weak. A clone size is listed for some rows: how often the clone was seen (once, few, many), or a class if it is expanded.

. TRBJ2-7 14 . TRBV7-8 TGTGCCAGCAGCACCTACGGGGAGGTCGACGAGCAGTACTTC CASSTYGEVDEQYF
TRBD1 TRBJ2-7 14 . TRBV12-5 TGTGCTAGTGGCCGGGGACAGGGCCCCTACGAGCAGTACTTC CASGRGQGPYEQYF
TRBD1 TRBJ2-5 17 . TRBV6-2/TRBV6-3 TGTGCCAGCAGTTACGGGGCGTCGCGAGGGGGCAAAGAGACCCAGTACTTC CASSYGASRGGKETQYF
TRBD1 TRBJ1-4 15 . TRBV9 TGTGCCAGCAGCGTGGGGACAGGGGGCAATGAAAAACTGTTTTTT CASSVGTGGNEKLFF
. TRBJ1-2 14 . TRBV5-4 TGTGCCAGCAGCCCAGGGAGGGGGGGCTATGGCTACACCTTC CASSPGRGGYGYTF
. TRBJ1-2 14 . TRBV5-1 TGCGCCAGCAGCTTGGTTGGGCAGCCGGTCGGCTACACCTTC CASSLVGQPVGYTF
TRBD1 TRBJ2-7 15 . TRBV5-1 TGCGCCAGCAGCGGAGGGACAGGGGTCTTCTACGAGCAGTACTTC CASSGGTGVFYEQYF
. TRBJ1-4 14 . TRBV18 TGTGCCAGCTCACAAAGACCAGGGTTTGAAAAACTGTTTTTT CASSQRPGFEKLFF
TRBD1 TRBJ2-3 13 . TRBV11-1 TGTGCCAGCAGCAACGACAGGGCAGATACGCAGTATTTT CASSNDRADTQYF
TRBD2 TRBJ2-5 17 . TRBV19 TGTGCCAGTAGTTCGGGGGGGCTAGCGGGACCCCGGGAGACCCAGTACTTC CASSSGGLAGPRETQYF
. TRBJ1-2 13 . TRBV28 TGTGCCAGCAGCATATTTAGTAACTATGGCTACACCTTC CASSIFSNYGYTF
TRBD2 TRBJ2-7 14 . TRBV5-4 TGTGCCAGCAGCTTGGCACTAGCGGGAGCCGAGCAGTACTTC CASSLALAGAEQYF
. TRBJ2-7 14 . TRBV7-9 TGTGCCAGCAGCTTCTGGGGGCCTCCCTACGAGCAGTACTTC CASSFWGPPYEQYF
. TRBJ1-5 15 . TRBV10-2 TGCGCCAGCAGTGAGTCGGGGGGGAGCAATCAGCCCCAGCATTTT CASSESGGSNQPQHF
. TRBJ1-3 15 few TRBV15 TGTGCCACCACCCCGGACGGCGGGGCCTTGAACACCATATATTTT CATTPDGGALNTIYF
. TRBJ2-7 13 . TRBV30 TGTGCCTGGAGTGCAGGGGTCTCCTACGAGCAGTACTTC CAWSAGVSYEQYF
. TRBJ1-6 12 . TRBV6-5 TGTGCCAGCACCTCTTATAATTCACCCCTCCACTTT CASTSYNSPLHF
. TRBJ1-5 13 . TRBV30 TGTGCCTGGAGGGAGGGTAGCAATCAGCCCCAGCATTTT CAWREGSNQPQHF
. TRBJ1-2 14 . TRBV19 TGTGCCAGTAGAACGGACGGGAGCAACTATGGCTACACCTTC CASRTDGSNYGYTF
TRBD2 TRBJ2-7 17 . TRBV4-1 TGCGCCAGCAGCCAAGACATTAGGAGCGGGAGAGTCTACGAGCAGTACTTC CASSQDIRSGRVYEQYF
TRBD1 TRBJ1-4 14 . TRBV7-9 TGTGCCAGCAGCTTAGCTTCAGGGGGTGAAAAACTGTTTTTT CASSLASGGEKLFF
TRBD1 TRBJ2-2 18 . TRBV9 TGTGCCAGCAGCGGAGACAGGGGAGGCTCGGGGATATCCGGGGAGCTGTTTTTT CASSGDRGGSGISGELFF
. TRBJ1-2 11 . TRBV5-6 TGTGCCAGCAGCTTCTCTTATGGCTACACCTTC CASSFSYGYTF
TRBD2 TRBJ2-7 17 . TRBV24-1 TGTGCCACCAGTGATCCCCTTGGGACTAGCGGGAGGAACGAGCAGTACTTC CATSDPLGTSGRNEQYF
. TRBJ2-2 14 . TRBV7-7 TGTGCTAGCAGCTTATACGCGGGCGCCGGGGAGCTGTTTTTT CASSLYAGAGELFF
TRBD2 TRBJ2-7 13 . TRBV12-3/TRBV12-4 TGTGCCAGCAGTTGGGGAGGGCGGTACGAGCAGTACTTC CASSWGGRYEQYF
TRBD2 TRBJ2-5 15 . TRBV6-2/TRBV6-3 TGTGCCAGCAGTTACGGGACTAGAAGTGAAGAGACCCAGTACTTC CASSYGTRSEETQYF
TRBD1 TRBJ1-5 17 few TRBV4-1 TGCGCCAGCAGCCAACATTCCGGGACAGGGAACTTTCAGCCCCAGCATTTT CASSQHSGTGNFQPQHF
. TRBJ1-4 14 . TRBV2 TGTGCCAGCAGTGAAGGGGGGCGTCCTGAAAAACTGTTTTTT CASSEGGRPEKLFF
TRBD1 TRBJ1-5 18 . TRBV28 TGTGCCAGCAGGCCCACCTTCTTACCGGGACAGGGTTATCAGCCCCAGCATTTT CASRPTFLPGQGYQPQHF
TRBD1 TRBJ2-5 14 . TRBV5-1 TGCGCCAGCAGCTTACGGACAGGGGTTGAGACCCAGTACTTC CASSLRTGVETQYF
TRBD2 TRBJ2-7 14 once TRBV7-2 TGTGCCAGCAGCTTAGGGGGGGGAACCTACGAGCAGTACTTC CASSLGGGTYEQYF
. TRBJ2-1 16 . TRBV6-5 TGTGCCAGCAGTTACTTACCCGGGACTCAATTTAATGAGCAGTTCTTC CASSYLPGTQFNEQFF
TRBD1 TRBJ2-7 15 . TRBV9 TGTGCCAGCAGCGTATATGATACAGGGGGTGACGAGCAGTACTTC CASSVYDTGGDEQYF